This TCR beta chain was observed in a study of CD8+CD57+ T cells in acquired aplastic anemia. Study results and limitations: CD8+ Simpson's diversity did not differ significantly between patients and controls.

Trimming removed 6 bases from V and 6 bases from J; junction bases left unmatched: 1. Germline CDR1 and CDR2: WNHNN and SYGVQD (reference sequence). The CDR3 is made up of 13 amino acids. This clonotype was counted many times. Antigen: not known. Genomic DNA provided the template from which TCR beta VDJ and CDR3 profiles were obtained. One entry per CDR3 protein results from TCRdb running MiXCR on the reads. The sample consists of some 220,000 distinct CDR3 sequences, roughly 35% of them appearing once. The source material was sorted CD4+, CD8+, or CD8+CD57+ T cells (not recorded which) from PBMCs. The rearrangement joins TRBV10-1 to TRBJ2-2; 10 bases align to TRBD2. This TCR was sampled from a human donor in good health, serving as a control. CDR3 in amino acids: CASSGLAAGELFF. Written as DNA, the CDR3 is TGCGCCAGCAGCGGACTAGCGGCCGGGGAGCTGTTTTTT.